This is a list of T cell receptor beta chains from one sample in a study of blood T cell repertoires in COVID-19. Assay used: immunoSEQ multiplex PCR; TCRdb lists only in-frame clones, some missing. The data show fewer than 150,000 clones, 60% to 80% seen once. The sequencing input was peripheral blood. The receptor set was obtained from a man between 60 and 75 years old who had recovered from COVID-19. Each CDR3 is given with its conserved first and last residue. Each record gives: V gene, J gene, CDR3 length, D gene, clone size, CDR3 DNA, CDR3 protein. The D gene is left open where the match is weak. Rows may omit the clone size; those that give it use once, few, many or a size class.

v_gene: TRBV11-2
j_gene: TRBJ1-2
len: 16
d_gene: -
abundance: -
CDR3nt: TGTGCCAGCAGCCTCCAGAATATTGCCCGACAGGATGGCTACACCTTC
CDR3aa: CASSLQNIARQDGYTF

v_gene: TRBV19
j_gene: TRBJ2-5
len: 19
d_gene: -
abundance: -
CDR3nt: TGTGCCAGTAGTCACCTCTTTACGCCAGGAGGGCCGGGACAAGAGACCCAGTACTTC
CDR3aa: CASSHLFTPGGPGQETQYF

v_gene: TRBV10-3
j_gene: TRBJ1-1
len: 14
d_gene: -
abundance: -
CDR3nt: TGTGCCATCAGTGGAGAGGGAACCTACACTGAAGCTTTCTTT
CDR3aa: CAISGEGTYTEAFF

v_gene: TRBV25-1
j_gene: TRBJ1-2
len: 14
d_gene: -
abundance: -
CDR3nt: TGTGCCAGCAGTGGGACAAGAGAGAACTATGGCTACACCTTC
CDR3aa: CASSGTRENYGYTF

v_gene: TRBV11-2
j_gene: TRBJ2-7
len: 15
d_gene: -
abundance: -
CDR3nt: TGTGCCAGCAGCTCAGGGGGCGGGGGATCCTACGAGCAGTACTTC
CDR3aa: CASSSGGGGSYEQYF

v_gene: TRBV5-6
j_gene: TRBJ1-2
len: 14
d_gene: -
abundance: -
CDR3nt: TGTGCCAGCAGCTTGGCAGGGGTTCACTATGGCTACACCTTC
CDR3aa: CASSLAGVHYGYTF

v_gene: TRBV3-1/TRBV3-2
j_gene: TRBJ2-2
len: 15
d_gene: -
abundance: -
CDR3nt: TGTGCCAGCAGCCAAGGATCAAGGGGCACCGGGGAGCTGTTTTTT
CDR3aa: CASSQGSRGTGELFF

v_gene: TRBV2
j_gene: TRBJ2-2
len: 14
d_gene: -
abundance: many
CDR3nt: TGTGCCAGCAGTGAATTAACAGCCACCGGGGAGCTGTTTTTT
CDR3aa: CASSELTATGELFF

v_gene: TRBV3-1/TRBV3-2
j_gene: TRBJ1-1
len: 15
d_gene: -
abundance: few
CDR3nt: TGTGCCAGCAGCCCCGCCACAGGGACGAACACTGAAGCTTTCTTT
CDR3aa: CASSPATGTNTEAFF

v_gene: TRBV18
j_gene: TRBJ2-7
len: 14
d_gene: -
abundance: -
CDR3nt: TGTGCCAGCTCACCACCGGGGCAGGTCGGCGAGCAGTACTTC
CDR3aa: CASSPPGQVGEQYF

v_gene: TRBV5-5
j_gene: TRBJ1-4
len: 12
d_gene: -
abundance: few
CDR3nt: TGTGCCAGCAGCTTGCGTCTAGAAAAACTGTTTTTT
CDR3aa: CASSLRLEKLFF

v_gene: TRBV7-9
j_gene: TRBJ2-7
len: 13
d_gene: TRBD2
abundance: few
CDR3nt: TGTGCCAGCAGTACTAGCGGGACCTACGAGCAGTACTTC
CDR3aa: CASSTSGTYEQYF

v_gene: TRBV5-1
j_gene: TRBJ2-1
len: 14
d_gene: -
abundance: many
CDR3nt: TGCGCCAGCAGCTTGGCCTATGGTGACAATGAGCAGTTCTTC
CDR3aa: CASSLAYGDNEQFF

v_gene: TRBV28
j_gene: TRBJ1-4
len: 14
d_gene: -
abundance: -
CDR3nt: TGTGCCAGCAGTTCCCCTGCAACTAATGAAAAACTGTTTTTT
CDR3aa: CASSSPATNEKLFF

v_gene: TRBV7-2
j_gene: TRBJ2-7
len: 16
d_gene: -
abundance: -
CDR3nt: TGTGCCAGCACCCGGAGGGGCGGTTTGAGCTCCTACGAGCAGTACTTC
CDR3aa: CASTRRGGLSSYEQYF

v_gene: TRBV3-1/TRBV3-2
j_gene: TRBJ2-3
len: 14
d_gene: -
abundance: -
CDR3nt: TGTGCCAGCAGCCAAGCCCTTAGCACAGATACGCAGTATTTT
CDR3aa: CASSQALSTDTQYF

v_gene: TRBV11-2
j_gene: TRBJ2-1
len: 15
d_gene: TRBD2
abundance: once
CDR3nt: TGTGCCAGCAGATTAGCGGGAGGGGGTGTCAATGAGCAGTTCTTC
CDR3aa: CASRLAGGGVNEQFF

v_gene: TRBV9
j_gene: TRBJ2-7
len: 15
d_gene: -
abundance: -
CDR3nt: TGTGCCAGCAGCGTAGAACCGGGGTTCCCCTACGAGCAGTACTTC
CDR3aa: CASSVEPGFPYEQYF

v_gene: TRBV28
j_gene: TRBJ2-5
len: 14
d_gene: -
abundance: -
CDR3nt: TGTGCCAGCAGCCTCCTAGGGGGATCTGGGGAGCAGTACTTC
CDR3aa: CASSLLGGSGEQYF

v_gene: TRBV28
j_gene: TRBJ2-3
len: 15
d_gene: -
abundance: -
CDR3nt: TGTGCCAGCAGTTTAAGCCTCGCGGATACAGATACGCAGTATTTT
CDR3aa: CASSLSLADTDTQYF

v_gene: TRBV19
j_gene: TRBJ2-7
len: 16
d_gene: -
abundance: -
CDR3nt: TGTGCCAGTAGTAATGACCCGAAGGGGCTCTCCTACGAGCAGTACTTC
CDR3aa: CASSNDPKGLSYEQYF

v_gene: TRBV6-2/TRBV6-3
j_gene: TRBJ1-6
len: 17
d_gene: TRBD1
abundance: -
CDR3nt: TGTGCCAGCAGTTACCCGGACAGGAGCTCCTATAATTCACCCCTCCACTTT
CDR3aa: CASSYPDRSSYNSPLHF

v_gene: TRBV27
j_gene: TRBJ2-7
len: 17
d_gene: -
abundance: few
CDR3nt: TGTGCCAGCAGTTTAAGGAACCCGGGACTTAGCTCCTACGAGCAGTACTTC
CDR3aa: CASSLRNPGLSSYEQYF

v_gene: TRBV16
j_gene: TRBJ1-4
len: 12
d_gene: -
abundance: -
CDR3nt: TGTGCCAGCAGCCGCCTCGCCGGCGGGATGTTTTTT
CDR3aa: CASSRLAGGMFF

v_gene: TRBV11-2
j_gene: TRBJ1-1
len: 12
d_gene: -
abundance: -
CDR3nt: TGTGCCAGCTCGCAGGGAGGCACTGAAGCTTTCTTT
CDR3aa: CASSQGGTEAFF

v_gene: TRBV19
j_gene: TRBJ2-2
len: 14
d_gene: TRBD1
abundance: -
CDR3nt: TGTGCCAGTAAGAGACAGGGGGTCACCGGGGAGCTGTTTTTT
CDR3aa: CASKRQGVTGELFF

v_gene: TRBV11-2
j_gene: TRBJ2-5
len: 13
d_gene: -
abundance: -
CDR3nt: TGTGCCAGCAGCTTTCAGTACCAAGAGACCCAGTACTTC
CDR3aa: CASSFQYQETQYF

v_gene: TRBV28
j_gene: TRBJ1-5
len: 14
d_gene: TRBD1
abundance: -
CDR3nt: TGTGCCAGCAGTTCCACAGGGGTCAATCAGCCCCAGCATTTT
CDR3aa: CASSSTGVNQPQHF

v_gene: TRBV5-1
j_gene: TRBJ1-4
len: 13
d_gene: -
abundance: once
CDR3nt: TGCGCCAGCAGCCCCGCAACTAATGAAAAACTGTTTTTT
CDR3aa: CASSPATNEKLFF

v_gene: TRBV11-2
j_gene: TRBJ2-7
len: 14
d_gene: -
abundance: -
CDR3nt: TGTGCCAGCAGCTTAGAAGGACTTTCCTACGAGCAGTACTTC
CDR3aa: CASSLEGLSYEQYF

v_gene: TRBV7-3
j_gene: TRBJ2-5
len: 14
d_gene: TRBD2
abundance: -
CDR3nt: TGTGCCAGCAGCAAAAGCGGGGGGGTCGAGACCCAGTACTTC
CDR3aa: CASSKSGGVETQYF

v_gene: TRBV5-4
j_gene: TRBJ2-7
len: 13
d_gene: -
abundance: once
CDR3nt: TGTGCCAGCAGCTTTCCGGGCCGCGGGGAGCAGTACTTC
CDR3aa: CASSFPGRGEQYF

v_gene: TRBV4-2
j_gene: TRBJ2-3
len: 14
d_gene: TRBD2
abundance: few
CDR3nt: TGTGCCAGCCGGAGCGGGGGGACGACAGATACGCAGTATTTT
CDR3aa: CASRSGGTTDTQYF

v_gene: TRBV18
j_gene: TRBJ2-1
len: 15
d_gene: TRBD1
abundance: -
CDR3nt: TGTGCCAGCTCTAATCGACAGGGGGAAAACAATGAGCAGTTCTTC
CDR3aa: CASSNRQGENNEQFF

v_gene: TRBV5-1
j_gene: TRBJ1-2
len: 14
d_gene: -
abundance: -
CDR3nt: TGCGCCAGCAGCTTGGAATCAACTGGCTATGGCTACACCTTC
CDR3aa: CASSLESTGYGYTF

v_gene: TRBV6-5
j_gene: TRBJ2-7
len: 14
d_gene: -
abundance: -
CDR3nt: TGTGCCAGCAGTTACCGTCGGGACACCGACGAGCAGTACTTC
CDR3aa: CASSYRRDTDEQYF

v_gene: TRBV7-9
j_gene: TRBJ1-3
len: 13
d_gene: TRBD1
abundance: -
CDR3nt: TGTGCCAGCGGACAGGTCGCTGGAAACACCATATATTTT
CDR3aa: CASGQVAGNTIYF

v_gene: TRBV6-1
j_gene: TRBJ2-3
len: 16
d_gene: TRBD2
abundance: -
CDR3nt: TGTGCCAGCAGTGGGTCTGCGGGGGGAGGCACAGATACGCAGTATTTT
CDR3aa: CASSGSAGGGTDTQYF

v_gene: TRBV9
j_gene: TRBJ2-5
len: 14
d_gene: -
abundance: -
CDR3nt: TGTGCCAGCAGCCTGGGGGGTACTAAAGAGACCCAGTACTTC
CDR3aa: CASSLGGTKETQYF

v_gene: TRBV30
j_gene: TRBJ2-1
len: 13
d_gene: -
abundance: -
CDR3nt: TGTGCCTGGAGTGTACAAGAGGGATCTGGGCAGTTCTTC
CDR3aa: CAWSVQEGSGQFF

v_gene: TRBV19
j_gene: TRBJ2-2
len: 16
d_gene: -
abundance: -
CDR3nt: TGTGCCAAAGGCGGGACAGACTCCTTTTACACCGGGGAGCTGTTTTTT
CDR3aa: CAKGGTDSFYTGELFF

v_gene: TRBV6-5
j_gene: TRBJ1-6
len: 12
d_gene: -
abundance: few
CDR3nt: TGTGCCAGCAGTTACCGGGAGTCACCCCTCCACTTT
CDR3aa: CASSYRESPLHF

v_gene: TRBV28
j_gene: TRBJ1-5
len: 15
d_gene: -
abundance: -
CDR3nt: TGTGCCAGCAGTTTGGTCGGGGCCGCGGGGCAGCCCCAGCATTTT
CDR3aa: CASSLVGAAGQPQHF

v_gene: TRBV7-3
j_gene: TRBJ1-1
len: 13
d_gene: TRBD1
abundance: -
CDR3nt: TGTGCCAGCAGCCCAGGGACAGGCATGAAAGCTTTCTTT
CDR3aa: CASSPGTGMKAFF